The clone carrying this T cell receptor beta chain was seen ten or more times. Antigen: not known. Genomic DNA was employed as the template in profiling TCR beta VDJ and CDR3. TCRdb called the reads again in MiXCR, with one record for every CDR3 protein. This table holds hundreds of thousands of distinct CDR3 sequences, around 30% found once. This sample was included in a study of CD8+CD57+ T cells in acquired aplastic anemia. Trimming took off 5 bases at V and 0 bases at J, with 10 bases between the two ends. Per germline, CDR1 LNHNV and CDR2 YYDKDF (reference sequence). This CDR3 contains 14 residues. Study-wide points: Overlapping CD8+ CDR3 repertoires of patients and controls contained around 30 shared sequences.

Previously, flow cytometry had revealed CD8+CD57+ cell expansion in the patients chosen for sequencing. There were no patients without severe acquired aplastic anemia. The sequence came from a human donor with aplastic anemia. What was sequenced was sorted CD4+, CD8+, or CD8+CD57+ T cells (not recorded which) from PBMCs. V and J are TRBV15 and TRBJ1-2; D uncertain. CDR3 region: CATSVREANYGYTF. The DNA of the CDR3 is TGTGCCACCAGCGTCCGGGAGGCTAACTATGGCTACACCTTC. Looking up the rest from reference TRBV15 and TRBJ1-2 gives the full variable domain: DAMVIQNPRYQVTQFGKPVTLSCSQTLNHNVMYWYQQKSSQAPKLLFHYYDKDFNNEADTPDNFQSRRPNTSFCFLDIRSPGLGDTAMYLCATSVREANYGYTFGSGTRLTVV.